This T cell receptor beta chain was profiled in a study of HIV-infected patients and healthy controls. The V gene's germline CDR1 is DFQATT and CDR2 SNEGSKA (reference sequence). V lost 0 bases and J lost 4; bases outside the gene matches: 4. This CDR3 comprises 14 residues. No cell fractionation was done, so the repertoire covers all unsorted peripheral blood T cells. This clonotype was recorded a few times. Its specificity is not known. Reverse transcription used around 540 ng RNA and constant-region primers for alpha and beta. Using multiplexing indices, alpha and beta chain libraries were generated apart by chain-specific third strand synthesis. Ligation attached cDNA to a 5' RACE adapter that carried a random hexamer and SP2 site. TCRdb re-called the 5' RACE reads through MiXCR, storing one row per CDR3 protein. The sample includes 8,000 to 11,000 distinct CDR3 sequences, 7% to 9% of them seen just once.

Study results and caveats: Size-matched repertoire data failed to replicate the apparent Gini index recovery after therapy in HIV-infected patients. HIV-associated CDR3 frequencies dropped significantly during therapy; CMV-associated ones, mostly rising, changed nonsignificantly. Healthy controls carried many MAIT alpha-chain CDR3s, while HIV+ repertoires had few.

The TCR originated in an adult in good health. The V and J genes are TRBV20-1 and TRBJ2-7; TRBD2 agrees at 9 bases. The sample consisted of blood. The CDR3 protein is CSARDNLAGYEQYF. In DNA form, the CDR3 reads TGCAGTGCTAGAGATAACCTAGCGGGGTACGAGCAGTACTTC.